This T cell receptor (beta chain) was recovered during a study of CD8 T cells in ankylosing spondylitis. TCRdb reprocessed the 5' RACE reads with MiXCR, giving one entry per CDR3 protein. This sample carries about 360,000 distinct CDR3 sequences, approximately 22% of them seen once, and the ten largest clones take 13%. Germline CDR1 reads MNHNS; CDR2 reads SASEGT. This CDR3 is built from 15 residues. The ends were cut back, 1 base at V and 4 bases at J, with 13 bases in the middle. This TCR was sampled from a male donor with ankylosing spondylitis or in good health (not recorded which). Source material: blood, either unsorted or a sorted T cell fraction (not recorded which). The genes are TRBV6-1 and TRBJ2-5, with D possibly matching TRBD2 (6 bases). The CDR3 region has the DNA TGTGCCAGCAGTGAAGGAGGAGGGACCGGAGAGACCCAGTACTTC. It is translated as CASSEGGGTGETQYF.